A single sample is the source of the 8 T cell receptor beta chains below, sequenced in a study of CD8+ T cells in alopecia areata. Once RNA had been extracted, it was reverse transcribed into cDNA to act as the sequencing template. Method: immunoSEQ multiplex PCR; TCRdb's copy keeps in-frame clones and lacks some. This sample has approximately 150,000 clones, with roughly 66% found just once. Here the sequenced sample was CD8+ T cells sorted from blood, taken at week 0. These receptors came from a human donor with alopecia areata.

This chain uses TRBV6-6 with TRBJ1-2; D not resolved. Germline V gene lookup returns CDR1 MNHNY and CDR2 SVGAGI (reference sequence). The CDR3 is 13 residues long. Trimming stripped 6 bases from V and 0 bases from J, with 8 bases between. This CDR3 reads CASSSAANYGYTF. The CDR3 nucleotides are TGTGCCAGCAGCAGTGCGGCTAACTATGGCTACACCTTC.

This clone was observed a few times. The rearrangement uses TRBV10-3 and TRBJ2-5, with D unclear. CDR3 length: 17 amino acids. Germline CDR1 reads ENHRY; CDR2 reads SYGVKD. V was cut by 4 bases and J by 0 bases, with 18 bases left in between. CDR3 bases: TGTGCCATCAGTGGTAACGAGGCCTACTGGGACCAAGAGACCCAGTACTTC. It codes for CAISGNEAYWDQETQYF.

The chain recombines TRBV27 with TRBJ2-3; 14 bases align to TRBD2. From germline, CDR1 is MNHEY and CDR2 SMNVEV (reference sequence). There are 15 residues in the CDR3. V lost 3 bases to trimming and J lost 5 bases; unmatched junction nucleotides: 1. The CDR3, as DNA: TGTGCCAGCAGTTTTGGGACTAGCGGGGGAGATACGCAGTATTTT. It translates to CASSFGTSGGDTQYF.

V is TRBV30 and J is TRBJ2-7, with 8 nucleotides matching TRBD1. Germline V gene lookup returns CDR1 GTSNPN and CDR2 SVGIG (reference sequence). Losses at the gene ends were 1 base for V and 3 bases for J; bases not matched to a gene: 5. This CDR3 spans 14 amino acids. The CDR3 nucleotides are TGTGCCTGGAGTGGTGGGACAGGACTCTACGAGCAGTACTTC. As protein: CAWSGGTGLYEQYF.

This clone has just a few counts. The rearrangement uses TRBV25-1 and TRBJ2-7; perhaps TRBD1 as D (5 bases). The CDR3 is 14 amino acids. V was clipped by 5 bases and J by 5 bases, with 16 bases between them. The germline V gene has CDR1 MGHDK and CDR2 SYGVNS. The CDR3 bases are TGTGCCAGCAGTCAGAGGCAGATGGACAACGAGCAGTACTTC. The encoded protein is CASSQRQMDNEQYF.

In this sample, this clone turned up a few times. Other DNA sequences in the same sample also yield this CDR3. The chain combines TRBV27 with TRBJ2-1; no clear D. CDR1 is MNHEY and CDR2 is SMNVEV in the germline V gene (reference sequence). CDR3 length: 13 residues. Trimming pared 3 bases from V and 1 base from J, leaving 4 bases between. CDR3 protein: CASSLGSYNEQFF. DNA of the CDR3: TGTGCCAGCAGTTTGGGGTCCTACAATGAGCAGTTCTTC.

V is TRBV2 and J is TRBJ2-5; D is ambiguous. Germline-derived CDR1 and CDR2 are SNHLY and FYNNEI. The CDR3 is 13 amino acids. The V gene lost 2 bases and the J gene lost 5 bases, with 9 bases spanning the gap. The CDR3 loop is CASSEQVRETQYF. Here the CDR3 DNA reads TGTGCCAGCAGTGAACAGGTCAGGGAGACCCAGTACTTC.

The chain uses TRBV29-1 and TRBJ2-3; D tentatively fits TRBD1 or TRBD2 (7 bases each). Germline assignment: CDR1 SQVTM and CDR2 ANQGSEA. The CDR3 totals 18 residues. V gave up 6 bases and J gave up 2 bases, with 27 bases separating them. CDR3 residues: CSVRRENPGTAFTDTQYF. As DNA, the CDR3 is TGCAGCGTCAGGCGGGAGAACCCCGGGACAGCTTTCACAGATACGCAGTATTTT.